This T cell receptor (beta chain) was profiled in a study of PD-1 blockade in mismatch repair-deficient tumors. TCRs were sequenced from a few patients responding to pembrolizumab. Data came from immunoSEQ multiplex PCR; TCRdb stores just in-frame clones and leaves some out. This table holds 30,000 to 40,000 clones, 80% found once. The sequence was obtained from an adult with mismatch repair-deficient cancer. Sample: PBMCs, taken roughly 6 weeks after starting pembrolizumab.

The CDR3 DNA is TGTGCCAGCAGTGAACCGCGGGGCACTGAAGCTTTCTTT. Translated, it gives CASSEPRGTEAFF. J is TRBJ1-1 and V is TRBV25-1, with D unclear. This CDR3 has 13 amino acids. V gave up 2 bases and J gave up 4 bases, with 8 bases separating them. Germline values: CDR1 MGHDK, CDR2 SYGVNS.